Shown below are 11 T cell receptor beta chains from a single sample sequenced in a study of T cell clonotyping in hematopoietic cell transplantation. As to time point: recipient sample about 28 days before transplant, after cytoreduction. Data came from immunoSEQ multiplex PCR; TCRdb stores just in-frame clones and leaves some out. The top ten hold 1.5% to 2% of the sample, which has about 69,000 clones, almost 97% seen once. The sample here was peripheral blood mononuclear cells, taken before stem cell transplant. These receptors originate from a woman between 45 and 65 years old with acute myeloid leukemia. Some clones in this sample may be carry-over from other donors' samples.

This chain connects TRBV18 to TRBJ2-2; no definite D call. V dropped 3 bases and J dropped 5 bases, with 1 base sitting between them. This CDR3 is 11 amino acids long. CDR1 and CDR2 (germline): KGHSH, LQKENI. The CDR3, as DNA: TGTGCCAGCTCACCTACCGGGGAGCTGTTTTTT. Translated, it gives CASSPTGELFF.

This chain joins TRBV7-2 and TRBJ1-6; D not certain. Germline lookup yields CDR1 SGHTA and CDR2 FQGNSA. This CDR3 has 16 residues. V was trimmed by 2 bases and J by 8 bases, leaving 16 bases between them. The CDR3, as DNA: TGTGCCAGCAGCTTATATGGTACACAGTTTGATTCACCCCTCCACTTT. Translated: CASSLYGTQFDSPLHF. Filled out from reference TRBV7-2 and TRBJ1-6, the complete variable domain reads GAGVSQSPSNKVTEKGKDVELRCDPISGHTALYWYRQSLGQGLEFLIYFQGNSAPDKSGLPSDRFSAERTGGSVSTLTIQRTQQEDSAVYLCASSLYGTQFDSPLHFGNGTRLTVT.

V usage is TRBV2 and J usage is TRBJ2-6; perhaps TRBD1 as D (5 bases). Germline V gene data show CDR1 as SNHLY and CDR2 as FYNNEI. The V gene lost 5 bases and the J gene lost 5 bases, with 16 bases spanning the gap. The CDR3 covers 16 residues. The CDR3 bases are TGTGCCAGCAGTCAAGACAGTCCTTCTAGGGCCAACGTCCTGACTTTC. As protein: CASSQDSPSRANVLTF.

The chain employs TRBV5-1 and TRBJ2-7, with TRBD1 matching over 9 bases. The germline CDR1 and CDR2 sequences are SGHRS and YFSETQ. The V segment lost 7 bases and the J segment 7 bases; nucleotides outside the gene matches: 15. This CDR3 region has 15 residues. The CDR3 nucleotides are TGCGCCAGCTCCCCCGCCGGGACAGGGAAGGGGGAGCAGTACTTC. It yields the protein CASSPAGTGKGEQYF. The entire variable domain, with the rest obtained from reference TRBV5-1 and TRBJ2-7, is as follows: KAGVTQTPRYLIKTRGQQVTLSCSPISGHRSVSWYQQTPGQGLQFLFEYFSETQRNKGNFPGRFSGRQFSNSRSEMNVSTLELGDSALYLCASSPAGTGKGEQYFGPGTRLTVT.

The genes are TRBV6-5 and TRBJ1-1, with 8 bases matching TRBD1. V shed 6 bases and J 1 base; nucleotides not matched to a gene: 4. CDR3 length: 14 amino acids. Germline values: CDR1 MNHEY, CDR2 SVGAGI. The CDR3 spells CASRDREANTEAFF. The CDR3, as DNA: TGTGCCAGCAGGGACAGGGAAGCGAACACTGAAGCTTTCTTT.

The V and J genes are TRBV19 and TRBJ2-5; D unclear. The CDR3 covers 10 residues. Deletions cut 6 bases from V and 4 bases from J, with 3 bases between. Germline-derived CDR1 and CDR2 are LNHDA and SQIVND (reference sequence). CDR3 region: CASSLETQYF. Here the CDR3 DNA reads TGTGCCAGTAGCCTAGAGACCCAGTACTTC. Full variable domain (missing parts from reference TRBV19 and TRBJ2-5): DGGITQSPKYLFRKEGQNVTLSCEQNLNHDAMYWYRQDPGQGLRLIYYSQIVNDFQKGDIAEGYSVSREKKESFPLTVTSAQKNPTAFYLCASSLETQYFGPGTRLLVL.

The count of this clone is one. The chain is built from TRBV19 and TRBJ2-2; TRBD2 matches 10 bases. V dropped 5 bases and J dropped 4; count of bases not matched to a gene: 4. CDR3 length: 15 amino acids. Germline values: CDR1 LNHDA, CDR2 SQIVND (reference sequence). The DNA for the CDR3 is TGTGCCAGTAGTTTAAGCGGGAGGGCCACCGGGGAGCTGTTTTTT. Its protein is CASSLSGRATGELFF.

DNA for the CDR3: TGTGCCAGTAGTACCCGACAGGCGGGTTATGGCTACACCTTC. It codes for CASSTRQAGYGYTF. This rearrangement joins TRBV19 to TRBJ1-2; D is perhaps TRBD1 (6 bases). The CDR3 contains 14 residues. V lost 4 bases, J lost 5 bases, and 14 bases lay in between. Germline-derived CDR1 and CDR2 are LNHDA and SQIVND (reference sequence).

The chain's CDR3 is CASSRPSPQGSYEQYF. The CDR3 DNA reads TGCGCCAGCAGCCGCCCGAGCCCGCAGGGATCCTACGAGCAGTACTTC. The rearrangement uses TRBV4-1 and TRBJ2-7; a possible D gene is TRBD1 (5 bases). Germline loops: CDR1 MGHRA, CDR2 YSYEKL. V lost 4 bases and J lost 1, with 17 bases in between. The CDR3 covers 16 residues.

The chain is built from TRBV25-1 and TRBJ2-7; D possibly corresponds to TRBD2 (6 bases). Germline V gives CDR1 MGHDK, CDR2 SYGVNS. Trimming took 3 bases from V and 7 from J, leaving 7 bases between them. This CDR3 has 11 residues. The CDR3 nucleotides read TGTGCCAGCAGTGATCGGGGGGAGCAGTACTTC. It is translated as CASSDRGEQYF.

This chain connects TRBV5-1 to TRBJ2-7, with D perhaps TRBD1 (6 bases). The CDR3 length is 14 residues. Between the trimmed V and J ends, which lost 1 base and 5 bases, there was a span of 13 bases. Germline-derived CDR1 and CDR2 are SGHRS and YFSETQ. The CDR3 loop reads CASSLTGSSDEQYF. The DNA of the CDR3 is TGCGCCAGCAGCTTGACAGGGTCTAGTGACGAGCAGTACTTC. Drawing the rest from reference TRBV5-1 and TRBJ2-7, the complete variable domain is KAGVTQTPRYLIKTRGQQVTLSCSPISGHRSVSWYQQTPGQGLQFLFEYFSETQRNKGNFPGRFSGRQFSNSRSEMNVSTLELGDSALYLCASSLTGSSDEQYFGPGTRLTVT.